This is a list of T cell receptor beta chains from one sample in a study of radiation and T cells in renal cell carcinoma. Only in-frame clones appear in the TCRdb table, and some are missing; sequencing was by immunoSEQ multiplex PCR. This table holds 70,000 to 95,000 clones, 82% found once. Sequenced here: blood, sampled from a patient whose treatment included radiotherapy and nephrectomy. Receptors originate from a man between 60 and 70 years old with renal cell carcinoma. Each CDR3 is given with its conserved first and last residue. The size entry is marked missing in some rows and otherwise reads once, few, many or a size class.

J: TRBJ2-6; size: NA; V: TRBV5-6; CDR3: CASSFLPQSGANVLTF
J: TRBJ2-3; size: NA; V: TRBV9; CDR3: CASSDDLMTSGRSDTQYF
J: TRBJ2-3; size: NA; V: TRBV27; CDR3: CASSFQLAGPDTQYF
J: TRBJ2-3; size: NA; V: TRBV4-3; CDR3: CASSQDPAGWGDTQYF
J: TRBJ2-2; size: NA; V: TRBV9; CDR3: CASSEGSVGYGELFF
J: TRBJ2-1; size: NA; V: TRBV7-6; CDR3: CASSLEPGGSYNEQFF
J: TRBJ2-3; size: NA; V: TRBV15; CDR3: CATSRTGGEDTQYF
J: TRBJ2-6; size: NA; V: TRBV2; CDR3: CASSEDVTGANVLTF
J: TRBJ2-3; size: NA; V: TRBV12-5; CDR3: CASGLVQGDTDTQYF
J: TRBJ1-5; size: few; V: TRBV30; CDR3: CAWKRRGSQPQHF
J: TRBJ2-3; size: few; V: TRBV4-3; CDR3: CASSQAGVPDTQYF
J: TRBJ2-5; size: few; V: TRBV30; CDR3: CAWNGFSGAPQETQYF
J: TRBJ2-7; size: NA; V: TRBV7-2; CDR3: CASSAGLRGFDEQYF
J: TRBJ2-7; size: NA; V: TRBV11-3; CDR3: CASSLGTGDEQYF
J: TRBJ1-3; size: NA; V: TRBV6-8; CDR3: CASRPDPSSGNTIYF
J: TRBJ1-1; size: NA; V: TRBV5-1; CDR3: CASSWTDRTEAFF
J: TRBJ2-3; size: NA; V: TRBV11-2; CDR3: CASSLAGLVGSSTDTQYF
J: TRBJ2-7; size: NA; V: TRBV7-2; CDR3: CASSLGGQVGEQYF
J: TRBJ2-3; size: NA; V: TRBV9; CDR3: CASSGTQPPSTDTQYF
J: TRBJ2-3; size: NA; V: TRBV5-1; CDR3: CASSRGTYTDTQYF
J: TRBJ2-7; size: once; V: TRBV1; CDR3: CTSSQGGAGLTPRNYEQYF
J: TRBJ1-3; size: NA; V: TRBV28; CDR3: CASSLANRHSGNTIYF
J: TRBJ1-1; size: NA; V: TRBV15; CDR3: CATSRGGQFEAFF
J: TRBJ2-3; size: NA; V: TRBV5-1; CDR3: CASSLNLDTQYF
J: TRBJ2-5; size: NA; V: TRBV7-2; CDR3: CASSLRAGERQETQYF
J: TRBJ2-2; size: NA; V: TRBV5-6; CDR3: CASSLVGLAGDTGELFF
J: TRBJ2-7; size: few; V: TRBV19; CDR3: CASSTPGLTYEQYF
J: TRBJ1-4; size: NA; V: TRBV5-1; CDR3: CASSLEVDEKLFF
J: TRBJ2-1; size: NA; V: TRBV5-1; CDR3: CASSTGTSGVNEQFF
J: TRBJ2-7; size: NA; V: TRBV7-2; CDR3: CASSLAGYEEQYF
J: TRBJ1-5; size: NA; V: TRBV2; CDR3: CASGRGTQGAAQPQHF
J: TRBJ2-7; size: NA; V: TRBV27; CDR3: CASSFRTGNPHEQYF
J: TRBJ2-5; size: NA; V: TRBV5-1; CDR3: CASSLGRGQETQYF
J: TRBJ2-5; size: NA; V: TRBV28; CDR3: CASSFSAGVALETQYF
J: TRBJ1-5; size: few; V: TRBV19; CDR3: CASSFGPGNQPQHF
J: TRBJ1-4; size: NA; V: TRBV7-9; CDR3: CDSSASGQDREKLFF
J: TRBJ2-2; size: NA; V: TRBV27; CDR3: CASSLYPPTSGSPGELFF